One sample yielded the 30 T cell receptor beta chains listed below, sequenced in a study of vaccination effects on CD4 cells after COVID-19. Having been cultured for around ten days, the cells underwent CD4+ T cell isolation. All participants had two doses of either the BNT162b2 or mRNA-1273 vaccine. Their antigens are not known. The data were produced by immunoSEQ multiplex PCR, yet TCRdb's version contains in-frame clones alone and is incomplete. The repertoire holds under 55,000 clones, with less than 85% as singletons. This specimen was CD4+ T cells from PBMCs cultured without peptide, taken after COVID-19 vaccination. The receptors come from a human donor who received a COVID-19 vaccine.

V usage is TRBV6-1 and J usage is TRBJ1-2; D may be TRBD1 (6 bases). The CDR3 extends over 15 amino acids. Germline CDR1 MNHNS, CDR2 SASEGT. V lost 2 bases to trimming and J lost 5 bases, with 15 bases between them. The CDR3, as DNA: TGTGCCAGCAGTGAAACACGGGGGGGCAGGTATGGCTACACCTTC. Encoded protein: CASSETRGGRYGYTF.

The chain links TRBV20-1 to TRBJ1-1, with TRBD1 as a possible D gene (5 bases). Germline-derived CDR1 and CDR2 are DFQATT and SNEGSKA (reference sequence). The CDR3 is 11 amino acids. The V and J ends lost 5 bases and 7 bases respectively, with 11 bases between them. The CDR3 is CSALWTLEAFF. For the CDR3, the DNA is TGCAGTGCTCTTTGGACACTTGAAGCTTTCTTT.

The rearrangement links TRBV6-4 to TRBJ1-1; D is possibly TRBD1 (6 bases). V lost 6 bases and J lost 5, with 13 bases in between. Germline V gene data show CDR1 as MRHNA and CDR2 as SNTAGT. The CDR3 is 13 residues long. This CDR3 is CASRRTAWTEAFF. As DNA, the CDR3 is TGTGCCAGCAGGCGGACAGCCTGGACTGAAGCTTTCTTT.

The V and J genes are TRBV6-1 and TRBJ2-3; D is perhaps TRBD2 (5 bases). Trimming shortened V by 2 bases and J by 2 bases, and 11 bases separated the two germline ends. In germline, CDR1 is MNHNS, CDR2 SASEGT. The length of the CDR3 is 15 residues. The DNA for the CDR3 is TGTGCCAGCAGTGAAAATTGGGAGCCCACAGATACGCAGTATTTT. Its translation is CASSENWEPTDTQYF.

The chain is built from TRBV18 and TRBJ1-2, with TRBD1 as a possible D gene (5 bases). The germline V gene has CDR1 KGHSH and CDR2 LQKENI. V shed 2 bases and J shed 7 bases, with 14 bases lying between them. The CDR3 runs 14 residues. Written as DNA, the CDR3 is TGTGCCAGCTCACCAGGGACTGCGATCATTGGCTACACCTTC. It is translated as CASSPGTAIIGYTF.

The rearrangement uses TRBV6-1 and TRBJ1-3; a weak D match, TRBD1 (6 bases). Germline CDR1 is MNHNS and CDR2 is SASEGT. With 3 bases removed from V and 2 bases from J, the gap between germline ends came to 17 bases. There are 17 residues in the CDR3. CDR3 region: CASSDAPQGYTGNTIYF. The CDR3 bases are TGTGCCAGCAGTGATGCCCCGCAGGGGTATACTGGAAACACCATATATTTT.

This sequence joins TRBV12-5 and TRBJ2-7, with a tentative D call TRBD1 (6 bases). Trimming shortened V by 1 base and J by 0 bases, and 31 bases separated the two germline ends. Germline CDR1 reads LGHNT; CDR2 reads FRNRAP. The CDR3 covers 22 residues. The CDR3 nucleotides are TGTGCTAGTGGTTTGGCTACCGGGGTATTCAGCCTGGGACAACCGAGCTCCTACGAGCAGTACTTC. Its protein product is CASGLATGVFSLGQPSSYEQYF.

This clone showed up just once. V usage is TRBV18 and J usage is TRBJ2-1, with 7 nucleotides matching TRBD1. Germline-derived CDR1 and CDR2 are KGHSH and LQKENI. CDR3 length: 18 amino acids. Unmatched junction bases numbered 11, after V lost 3 bases and J lost 0 bases. In DNA, the CDR3 is TGTGCCAGCTCACCCGGGACAGCAAGTCTAACCTCCTACAATGAGCAGTTCTTC. It yields the protein CASSPGTASLTSYNEQFF.

Judged by abundance, this clone is medium-sized. The chain carries TRBV19 and TRBJ1-2; a possible D gene is TRBD1 (5 bases). The germline gives CDR1 LNHDA, CDR2 SQIVND (reference sequence). Trimming pared 8 bases from V and 2 bases from J, leaving 15 bases between. The CDR3 has 14 residues. The CDR3 nucleotides are TGTGCCAGTGGCCCCTGGGGGACCAACTATGGCTACACCTTC. Translating gives CASGPWGTNYGYTF.

This chain joins TRBV27 and TRBJ2-3; D is unclear. Germline V gene data show CDR1 as MNHEY and CDR2 as SMNVEV (reference sequence). The CDR3 runs 12 residues. Between the trimmed V and J ends, which lost 5 bases and 2 bases, there was a span of 5 bases. The CDR3 nucleotides are TGTGCCAGCAGTACCATCACAGATACGCAGTATTTT. It specifies CASSTITDTQYF.

This clone was seen more than once but under ten times. This chain uses TRBV7-9 with TRBJ2-2, with a weak D call TRBD1 (6 bases). CDR1 is SEHNR, CDR2 FQNEAQ, per germline (reference sequence). The CDR3 consists of 15 residues. V was shortened by 5 bases and J by 0 bases, with 10 bases between the two germline ends. CDR3 amino acids: CASSPGQTNTGELFF. The DNA of the CDR3 is TGTGCCAGCAGCCCTGGACAGACGAACACCGGGGAGCTGTTTTTT. The whole variable domain, filled in from reference TRBV7-9 and TRBJ2-2, reads DTGVSQNPRHKITKRGQNVTFRCDPISEHNRLYWYRQTLGQGPEFLTYFQNEAQLEKSRLLSDRFSAERPKGSFSTLEIQRTEQGDSAMYLCASSPGQTNTGELFFGEGSRLTVL.

The chain links TRBV18 to TRBJ1-2; possible D gene TRBD1, 5 bases. CDR3 length equals 15 residues. Germline CDR1 and CDR2: KGHSH and LQKENI. The V end lost 2 bases, the J end lost 2 bases, and 12 bases lay between the germline ends. CDR3 sequence: CASSPTAGTNYGYTF. CDR3 DNA sequence: TGTGCCAGCTCACCAACAGCTGGGACCAACTATGGCTACACCTTC.

The chain has TRBV15 and TRBJ2-2; 9 bases line up with TRBD2. J gave up 4 bases and V 0 bases, and 6 bases lay outside the gene matches. In germline, CDR1 is LNHNV, CDR2 YYDKDF (reference sequence). This CDR3 comprises 17 residues. The CDR3 protein is CATSRELLRGGTGELFF. The CDR3 DNA reads TGTGCCACCAGCAGAGAGCTTTTGCGGGGGGGCACCGGGGAGCTGTTTTTT.

The chain links TRBV2 to TRBJ2-2, with TRBD2 matching 7 bases. The CDR3 is made up of 15 amino acids. The junction had 13 bases not matched to a gene; V was cut back by 11 bases and J by 4 bases. Germline CDR1 and CDR2: SNHLY and FYNNEI. The chain's CDR3 is CACTPAGVPTGELFF. Written as DNA, the CDR3 is TGTGCCTGCACCCCGGCGGGAGTGCCCACCGGGGAGCTGTTTTTT. The whole variable domain, remainder taken from reference TRBV2 and TRBJ2-2, is EPEVTQTPSHQVTQMGQEVILRCVPISNHLYFYWYRQILGQKVEFLVSFYNNEISEKSEIFDDQFSVERPDGSNFTLKIRSTKLEDSAMYFCACTPAGVPTGELFFGEGSRLTVL.

This clone came up a few times. DNA of the CDR3: TGTGCCAGCAGCGTAGATAGCAATGAGCAGTTCTTC. This codes for CASSVDSNEQFF. This chain connects TRBV9 to TRBJ2-1; D is undetermined. The V end lost 0 bases, the J end lost 6 bases, and 4 bases lay between the germline ends. This CDR3 contains 12 residues. Germline V gene sequence: CDR1 SGDLS, CDR2 YYNGEE. Drawing the rest from reference TRBV9 and TRBJ2-1, the complete variable domain is DSGVTQTPKHLITATGQRVTLRCSPRSGDLSVYWYQQSLDQGLQFLIQYYNGEERAKGNILERFSAQQFPDLHSELNLSSLELGDSALYFCASSVDSNEQFFGPGTRLTVL.

The V and J genes are TRBV12-3 or TRBV12-4 and TRBJ1-2, with D tentatively TRBD1 (5 bases). The V end lost 8 bases, the J end lost 10 bases, and 20 bases lay between the germline ends. There are 13 residues in the CDR3. The CDR3 DNA is TGTGCCAGCCAAATCGGTGGGGCGCTTACCTACACCTTC. Translation: CASQIGGALTYTF.

The chain has TRBV19 and TRBJ2-1, with 14 bases aligning to TRBD2. The CDR3 spans 21 residues. Germline CDR1 is LNHDA and CDR2 is SQIVND (reference sequence). After removal of 4 bases from V and 0 bases from J, the junction contained 14 bases not matched to a gene. CDR3 protein: CASSTPDRLAGGPSSYNEQFF. The CDR3 nucleotides are TGTGCCAGTAGTACCCCAGATAGACTAGCGGGAGGGCCTAGCTCCTACAATGAGCAGTTCTTC.

The V and J genes are TRBV5-6 and TRBJ2-7, with 9 bases lining up with TRBD1. With V trimmed by 0 bases and J by 3 bases, 1 base remained unmatched. This CDR3 is built from 14 residues. CDR1 SGHDT and CDR2 YYEEEE come from the germline V gene. In nucleotides, the CDR3 is TGTGCCAGCAGCTTGGGGACAGGGGTCTACGAGCAGTACTTC. This codes for CASSLGTGVYEQYF.

The rearrangement links TRBV4-1 to TRBJ2-7; D is ambiguous. The CDR3 contains 15 residues. Per the germline V gene, CDR1 is MGHRA and CDR2 is YSYEKL. Trimming removed 0 bases at V and 4 bases at J, with 13 bases between. The CDR3 DNA reads as TGCGCCAGCAGCCAAGATGAGTTGAGAAAGTACGAGCAGTACTTC. It specifies CASSQDELRKYEQYF.

This clone was detected only a few times. The chain employs TRBV6-5 and TRBJ2-1; 7 bases fit TRBD2. Trimming at V came to 8 bases and at J to 3 bases, leaving 7 bases not matched to a gene. Germline-derived CDR1 and CDR2 are MNHEY and SVGAGI. The CDR3 totals 14 residues. For the CDR3, the DNA is TGTGCCAGCCACGTGGGGGGGAACTACAATGAGCAGTTCTTC. Amino acids: CASHVGGNYNEQFF.

The CDR3 DNA follows: TGTGCCACCAGCAGCCTCTCCTGGACCCCTTTTGCCACTGAAGCTTTCTTT. This codes for CATSSLSWTPFATEAFF. This rearrangement joins TRBV15 to TRBJ1-1; D is unclear. Deletions cut 3 bases from V and 4 bases from J, with 21 bases between. The CDR3 runs 17 residues. Germline V gene data show CDR1 as LNHNV and CDR2 as YYDKDF (reference sequence).

V is TRBV5-1 and J is TRBJ2-2; 9 nucleotides line up with TRBD1. Germline CDR1 SGHRS, CDR2 YFSETQ. Germline trimming cut 4 bases from V and 5 bases from J; bases unmatched to any gene: 6. There are 15 residues in the CDR3. The CDR3 DNA is TGCGCCAGCAGCCCCTCGGGACAGGGTACCGGGGAGCTGTTTTTT. Encoded protein: CASSPSGQGTGELFF.

The rearrangement uses TRBV25-1 and TRBJ1-1, with D perhaps matching TRBD1 (5 bases). There are 17 residues in the CDR3. The germline gives CDR1 MGHDK, CDR2 SYGVNS. V dropped 1 base and J dropped 0 bases, with 15 bases sitting between them. The CDR3 sequence is CASSELRGGNMNTEAFF. In DNA form, the CDR3 reads TGTGCCAGCAGTGAATTACGTGGGGGAAATATGAACACTGAAGCTTTCTTT. Full variable domain (remainder filled in from reference TRBV25-1 and TRBJ1-1): EADIYQTPRYLVIGTGKKITLECSQTMGHDKMYWYQQDPGMELHLIHYSYGVNSTEKGDLSSESTVSRIRTEHFPLTLESARPSHTSQYLCASSELRGGNMNTEAFFGQGTRLTVV.

The chain links TRBV19 to TRBJ2-5; D is perhaps TRBD1 (6 bases). This CDR3 contains 13 residues. Germline V gene lookup returns CDR1 LNHDA and CDR2 SQIVND (reference sequence). The V and J ends lost 7 bases and 5 bases respectively, with 14 bases between them. The CDR3 reads CASTPRGRETQYF. Here the CDR3 DNA reads TGTGCCAGTACCCCCAGGGGTAGGGAGACCCAGTACTTC.

The rearrangement uses TRBV6-5 and TRBJ2-5; TRBD2 aligns across 7 bases. The CDR3 is made up of 13 amino acids. Germline lookup yields CDR1 MNHEY and CDR2 SVGAGI. V lost 5 bases, J lost 4 bases, and 4 bases stayed unmatched. The CDR3 region is CASSPLAAETQYF. CDR3 coding DNA: TGTGCCAGCAGTCCTCTAGCGGCAGAGACCCAGTACTTC.

V usage is TRBV2 and J usage is TRBJ1-4, with D possibly TRBD1 on 5 matching bases. Per the germline V gene, CDR1 is SNHLY and CDR2 is FYNNEI. The CDR3 spans 15 residues. Trimming stripped 0 bases from V and 10 bases from J, with 15 bases between. The DNA of the CDR3 is TGTGCCAGCAGTGAAGCGGGACGCCGTGGGGCAAAACTGTTTTTT. It yields the protein CASSEAGRRGAKLFF. The variable domain in full, completed from reference TRBV2 and TRBJ1-4, reads EPEVTQTPSHQVTQMGQEVILRCVPISNHLYFYWYRQILGQKVEFLVSFYNNEISEKSEIFDDQFSVERPDGSNFTLKIRSTKLEDSAMYFCASSEAGRRGAKLFFGSGTQLSVL.

The rearrangement uses TRBV7-7 and TRBJ2-2; the D gene could be TRBD1 or TRBD2 (5 bases each). CDR3 size: 15 residues. Germline V gene sequence: CDR1 SSHAT, CDR2 FNYEAQ (reference sequence). V was clipped by 0 bases and J by 3 bases, with 8 bases between them. CDR3 protein: CASSLAGVDTGELFF. CDR3 nucleotides: TGTGCCAGCAGCTTAGCGGGGGTCGACACCGGGGAGCTGTTTTTT.

The chain is built from TRBV7-9 and TRBJ2-2; D is perhaps TRBD2 (6 bases). The CDR3 sequence is 15 residues long. Germline V lookup: CDR1 SEHNR, CDR2 FQNEAQ (reference sequence). Trimming cost V 0 bases and J 5 bases, with 10 bases left between them. The CDR3 here is CASSLAGRKTGELFF. DNA of the CDR3: TGTGCCAGCAGCTTAGCGGGGAGGAAGACCGGGGAGCTGTTTTTT. Full variable domain (outside the CDR3, taken from reference TRBV7-9 and TRBJ2-2): DTGVSQNPRHKITKRGQNVTFRCDPISEHNRLYWYRQTLGQGPEFLTYFQNEAQLEKSRLLSDRFSAERPKGSFSTLEIQRTEQGDSAMYLCASSLAGRKTGELFFGEGSRLTVL.

The V and J genes are TRBV6-5 and TRBJ1-3, with no clear D. The ends were cut back, 0 bases at V and 3 bases at J, with 12 bases in the middle. The CDR3 totals 16 residues. The germline CDR1 and CDR2 sequences are MNHEY and SVGAGI. CDR3 protein: CASSYSRLPGGNTIYF. CDR3 in DNA: TGTGCCAGCAGTTACTCGAGGCTGCCGGGTGGAAACACCATATATTTT.

This chain connects TRBV5-1 to TRBJ2-1; 8 nucleotides line up with TRBD2. The CDR3 contains 15 residues. The V gene's germline CDR1 is SGHRS and CDR2 YFSETQ. Trimming took 5 bases from V and 6 from J; bases not matched to a gene: 10. The CDR3 DNA reads TGCGCCAGCAGTTCAAATAGCGGGACGCCCAATGAGCAGTTCTTC. It is translated as CASSSNSGTPNEQFF.